This TCR beta chain was found in a study of beta chain features in type 1 diabetes. Broader study findings: Researchers report that Type 1 diabetes patients had moderately but significantly shorter TCRB CDR3s across all four CD4+ subsets. The study found that naive, central memory and Treg TCRB repertoires appeared more similar in patients than in healthy donors.

The whole isolated RNA underwent reverse transcription, so sequencing captured expressed TCRB transcripts. Sequencing was performed with immunoSEQ multiplex PCR; in TCRdb, only in-frame clones are kept and a portion is missing. The sample includes 430,000 or so clones, approximately 10% seen only once; the top ten take 0.045% to 0.06%. This clone was picked up many times. Its antigen is unidentified. It was via CD45RO/CCR7/CD25/CD127/CD95/CD27 that CD4+ naive, central memory, regulatory and stem cell-like memory cells were sorted. The germline V gene encodes CDR1 SQVTM and CDR2 ANQGSEA. This CDR3 comprises 16 residues. V lost 6 bases and J 0 bases, leaving 15 bases between the germline ends.

The V call is TRBV29-1, the J call TRBJ2-6; maybe TRBD2 (5 bases). The sample consisted of naive CD4+ T cells from blood. The clonotype comes from a woman younger than 30 in good health. In DNA, the CDR3 is TGCAGCGTGCAAGGAGGTTACGGCTCTGGGGCCAACGTCCTGACTTTC. Translating it yields CSVQGGYGSGANVLTF.